This TCR beta chain was obtained from a study of OX40 agonist ivuxolimab in advanced cancers. Findings and limits, study-wide: Expanded clones belonging to CD8+ T cells outnumbered, on average, those of CD4+. Nonresponders included some who also had low normalized T-cell clonal expansion.

Data came from immunoSEQ multiplex PCR; TCRdb stores just in-frame clones and leaves some out. In the table there are under 90,000 clones, almost 85% of which are singletons. Germline trimming cut 5 bases from V and 6 bases from J; bases unmatched to any gene: 7. Germline CDR1 is SGHVS and CDR2 is FNYEAQ. The CDR3 has 15 residues. Note on this clone: Its target is not known.

The chain links TRBV7-6 to TRBJ1-6; 7 positions agree with TRBD1. The TCR originated in an adult with an advanced solid tumor such as melanoma, head and neck, liver or kidney cancer. The specimen was CD4+ or CD8+ T cells sorted from blood, collected in a trial of the OX40 agonist ivuxolimab. CDR3 region: CASSAMTGSNSPLHF. The CDR3 coding sequence is TGTGCCAGCAGCGCAATGACAGGGTCTAATTCACCCCTCCACTTT.